This T cell receptor beta chain was captured in a study of OX40 agonist ivuxolimab in advanced cancers. As for the study in general: Dose-escalation subjects each had hepatocellular carcinoma, melanoma, renal cell or head and neck cancer.

TCRdb's copy holds only in-frame clones and misses some; the assay was immunoSEQ multiplex PCR. This sample has around 60,000 clones, with 70% to 80% found just once. For this clone: This same CDR3 is encoded by further DNA sequences in the sample.

Per the germline V gene, CDR1 is SEHNR and CDR2 is FQNEAQ (reference sequence). The V end lost 5 bases, the J end lost 2 bases, and 9 bases lay between the germline ends. The CDR3 spans 14 residues. Sequenced material: CD4+ or CD8+ T cells sorted from blood, taken in a trial of the OX40 agonist ivuxolimab. V usage is TRBV7-9 and J usage is TRBJ1-4; D unresolved. The sequence derives from an adult with an advanced solid tumor such as melanoma, head and neck, liver or kidney cancer. In DNA form, the CDR3 reads TGTGCCAGCAGCCCTGGAACGACTAATGAAAAACTGTTTTTT. Translation gives CASSPGTTNEKLFF. The variable domain in full, completed from reference TRBV7-9 and TRBJ1-4, reads DTGVSQNPRHKITKRGQNVTFRCDPISEHNRLYWYRQTLGQGPEFLTYFQNEAQLEKSRLLSDRFSAERPKGSFSTLEIQRTEQGDSAMYLCASSPGTTNEKLFFGSGTQLSVL.